The clone carrying this T cell receptor (beta chain) was found many times. What it binds is not known. The data derive from a study of T cell repertoires in cytomegalovirus infection. General observations from the study: Cumulative public TCR beta family frequency identified carriers of CMV plus the relevant HLA.

V lost 2 bases, J lost 0 bases, and 14 bases lay in between. This CDR3 is built from 17 residues. Looked up from germline, CDR1 is SGHTA and CDR2 is FQGNSA. TCRdb called the reads again in MiXCR, with one record for every CDR3 protein. The table has approximately 700,000 distinct CDR3 sequences, 35% seen once. The sample was PBMCs. This sequence joins TRBV7-2 and TRBJ1-5; D remains unclear. This receptor was taken from a human donor in good health (CMV status not recorded). Some clones in this sample may be carry-over from other donors' samples. The CDR3 protein is CASSLIGYEYSNQPQHF. The CDR3 DNA follows: TGTGCCAGCAGCTTAATTGGTTATGAGTATAGCAATCAGCCCCAGCATTTT.